A selection of T cell receptor beta chains follows, all from one sample in a study of long-term antiretroviral therapy in people with HIV. The repertoire was sequenced with immunoSEQ multiplex PCR; TCRdb's copy has only in-frame clones and lacks some. The table includes around 30,000 clones, nearly 90% detected once. Sequences were derived from unsorted PBMCs, sampled 1.1 years after starting antiretroviral therapy. The receptors come from a man between 18 and 29 years old with HIV. CDR3s include the opening cysteine and the closing phenylalanine or tryptophan. A D gene is named only where the DNA matches it firmly. A clone size is listed for some rows: how often the clone was seen (once, few, many), or a class if it is expanded.

d_call: TRBD1
v_call: TRBV10-3
clone_size: .
j_call: TRBJ1-1
cdr3_aa: CAIRARQGLNTEAFF
cdr3_nt: TGTGCCATCAGGGCCCGACAGGGACTGAACACTGAAGCTTTCTTT

d_call: TRBD1
v_call: TRBV2
clone_size: .
j_call: TRBJ1-4
cdr3_aa: CASRRTGTNEKLFF
cdr3_nt: TGTGCCAGCAGGAGGACAGGGACTAATGAAAAACTGTTTTTT

d_call: .
v_call: TRBV7-9
clone_size: .
j_call: TRBJ2-7
cdr3_aa: CASSAGRGSYEQYF
cdr3_nt: TGTGCCAGCAGCGCGGGACGAGGAAGCTACGAGCAGTACTTC

d_call: .
v_call: TRBV27
clone_size: .
j_call: TRBJ2-2
cdr3_aa: CASSFLGTGELFF
cdr3_nt: TGTGCCAGCAGTTTCTTGGGCACCGGGGAGCTGTTTTTT

d_call: .
v_call: TRBV27
clone_size: .
j_call: TRBJ2-2
cdr3_aa: CASSLWDGELFF
cdr3_nt: TGTGCCAGCAGTTTATGGGATGGGGAGCTGTTTTTT

d_call: .
v_call: TRBV13
clone_size: .
j_call: TRBJ1-5
cdr3_aa: CASSPPGAGQPQHF
cdr3_nt: TGTGCCAGCAGCCCGCCGGGGGCAGGTCAGCCCCAGCATTTT

d_call: .
v_call: TRBV18
clone_size: .
j_call: TRBJ1-2
cdr3_aa: CASSPYNEPSYGYTF
cdr3_nt: TGTGCCAGCTCACCCTATAACGAACCGAGCTATGGCTACACCTTC

d_call: .
v_call: TRBV11-3
clone_size: .
j_call: TRBJ2-3
cdr3_aa: CASSPGSGTHTDTQYF
cdr3_nt: TGTGCCAGCAGCCCTGGGTCCGGGACCCACACAGATACGCAGTATTTT

d_call: TRBD2
v_call: TRBV7-8
clone_size: .
j_call: TRBJ2-5
cdr3_aa: CASSKSPGLASETQYF
cdr3_nt: TGTGCCAGCAGCAAATCCCCGGGACTAGCGTCTGAGACCCAGTACTTC

d_call: TRBD1
v_call: TRBV7-3
clone_size: .
j_call: TRBJ2-1
cdr3_aa: CASSLLPAGGGVPYNEQFF
cdr3_nt: TGTGCCAGCAGCTTACTCCCCGCAGGGGGCGGGGTCCCCTACAATGAGCAGTTCTTC

d_call: TRBD1
v_call: TRBV27
clone_size: .
j_call: TRBJ1-2
cdr3_aa: CASSTGQGYGYTF
cdr3_nt: TGTGCCAGCAGCACGGGACAGGGATATGGCTACACCTTC

d_call: .
v_call: TRBV5-4
clone_size: .
j_call: TRBJ2-3
cdr3_aa: CASSLGLATDTQYF
cdr3_nt: TGTGCCAGCAGCTTGGGTCTAGCCACAGATACGCAGTATTTT

d_call: .
v_call: TRBV9
clone_size: .
j_call: TRBJ2-3
cdr3_aa: CASSYSPDTQYF
cdr3_nt: TGTGCCAGCTCATATAGCCCCGATACGCAGTATTTT

d_call: .
v_call: TRBV11-2
clone_size: .
j_call: TRBJ1-1
cdr3_aa: CASSWGLEAFF
cdr3_nt: TGTGCCAGCAGCTGGGGGTTAGAAGCTTTCTTT

d_call: TRBD1
v_call: TRBV6-1
clone_size: few
j_call: TRBJ2-7
cdr3_aa: CASSDPIAGTGLYEQYF
cdr3_nt: TGTGCCAGCAGTGATCCCATCGCCGGGACAGGCCTATACGAGCAGTACTTC

d_call: .
v_call: TRBV6-5
clone_size: .
j_call: TRBJ2-7
cdr3_aa: CASSTPGGYEQYF
cdr3_nt: TGTGCCAGCAGTACCCCCGGTGGCTACGAGCAGTACTTC

d_call: TRBD1
v_call: TRBV5-1
clone_size: .
j_call: TRBJ2-7
cdr3_aa: CASGWTGSSYEQYF
cdr3_nt: TGCGCCAGCGGATGGACAGGGAGCTCCTACGAGCAGTACTTC

d_call: .
v_call: TRBV7-3
clone_size: .
j_call: TRBJ2-2
cdr3_aa: CASSFTPGLPGELFF
cdr3_nt: TGTGCCAGCAGCTTCACCCCGGGACTGCCCGGGGAGCTGTTTTTT

d_call: .
v_call: TRBV7-6
clone_size: .
j_call: TRBJ1-1
cdr3_aa: CASSLEGGLNTEAFF
cdr3_nt: TGTGCCAGCAGCTTAGAGGGGGGGTTGAACACTGAAGCTTTCTTT

d_call: .
v_call: TRBV18
clone_size: few
j_call: TRBJ1-5
cdr3_aa: CASSPWGDQPQHF
cdr3_nt: TGTGCCAGCTCACCATGGGGTGATCAGCCCCAGCATTTT

d_call: .
v_call: TRBV7-3
clone_size: .
j_call: TRBJ2-5
cdr3_aa: CASSLDVGETQYF
cdr3_nt: TGTGCCAGCAGCTTAGATGTCGGAGAGACCCAGTACTTC

d_call: TRBD2
v_call: TRBV6-1
clone_size: .
j_call: TRBJ2-3
cdr3_aa: CASSELAGADTQYF
cdr3_nt: TGTGCCAGCAGTGAACTAGCGGGGGCAGATACGCAGTATTTT

d_call: .
v_call: TRBV18
clone_size: .
j_call: TRBJ1-1
cdr3_aa: CASSPPSPNTEAFF
cdr3_nt: TGTGCCAGCTCACCCCCAAGCCCGAACACTGAAGCTTTCTTT

d_call: TRBD1
v_call: TRBV13
clone_size: .
j_call: TRBJ1-1
cdr3_aa: CASSLDRGQNTEAFF
cdr3_nt: TGTGCCAGCAGCTTGGACAGGGGGCAAAACACTGAAGCTTTCTTT

d_call: .
v_call: TRBV7-9
clone_size: .
j_call: TRBJ1-1
cdr3_aa: CASRGDKRNTEAFF
cdr3_nt: TGTGCCAGCAGGGGGGATAAACGGAACACTGAAGCTTTCTTT

d_call: .
v_call: TRBV10-2
clone_size: .
j_call: TRBJ1-2
cdr3_aa: CASSESDLRLGYTF
cdr3_nt: TGCGCCAGCAGTGAGTCCGACCTGAGGCTCGGCTACACCTTC

d_call: TRBD2
v_call: TRBV5-1
clone_size: .
j_call: TRBJ2-3
cdr3_aa: CASSLATSGGTDTQYF
cdr3_nt: TGCGCCAGCAGCTTGGCCACTAGCGGGGGCACAGATACGCAGTATTTT

d_call: .
v_call: TRBV7-2
clone_size: .
j_call: TRBJ2-2
cdr3_aa: CASSPPGYWAGELFF
cdr3_nt: TGTGCCAGCAGTCCGCCGGGCTACTGGGCCGGGGAGCTGTTTTTT